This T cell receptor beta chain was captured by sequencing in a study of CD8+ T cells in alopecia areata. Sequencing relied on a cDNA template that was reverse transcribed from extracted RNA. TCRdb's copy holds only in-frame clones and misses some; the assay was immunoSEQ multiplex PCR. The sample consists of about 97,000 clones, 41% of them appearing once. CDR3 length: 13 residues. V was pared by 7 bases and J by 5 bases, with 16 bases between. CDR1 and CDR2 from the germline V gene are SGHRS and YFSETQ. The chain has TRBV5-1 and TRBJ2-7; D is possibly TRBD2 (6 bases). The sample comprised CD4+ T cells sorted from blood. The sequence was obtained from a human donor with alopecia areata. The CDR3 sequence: CASQLGGRNEQYF. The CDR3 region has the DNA TGCGCCAGCCAGCTGGGGGGAAGGAACGAGCAGTACTTC.